This T cell receptor beta chain was captured in a study of beta chain features in type 1 diabetes. Turning to this clone: Its antigen is currently unknown.

General study results and limits: A pattern of fewer insertions and more deletions at VDJ junctions was seen in type 1 diabetes patients. Across patients, naive, central memory and Treg TCRB repertoires exhibited apparently greater similarity than was observed across healthy donors.

A sort by CD45RO/CCR7/CD25/CD127/CD95/CD27 yielded CD4+ naive, central memory, regulatory and stem cell-like memory cells. After removal of 2 bases from V and 4 bases from J, the junction contained 4 bases not matched to a gene. This CDR3 spans 14 amino acids. CDR1 is SGDLS and CDR2 is YYNGEE in the germline V gene. Sequencing targeted expressed TCRB transcripts, as all isolated RNA had been reverse transcribed. Stem cell-like memory T cell samples averaged approximately 940,000 reads. Assay used: immunoSEQ multiplex PCR; TCRdb lists only in-frame clones, some missing. The data show approximately 120,000 clones, roughly 40% seen once.

The chain is built from TRBV9 and TRBJ1-1; 8 nucleotides match TRBD1. This receptor was obtained from a woman aged 18-30 years in good health. Sequencing input: stem cell memory CD4+ T cells from blood. The CDR3 sequence is CASSVQGASTEAFF. The DNA for the CDR3 is TGTGCCAGCAGCGTCCAGGGGGCTAGCACTGAAGCTTTCTTT.